Listed below are T cell receptor beta chains from one sample, sequenced in a study of shared clonotypes between healthy human individuals. Clones were read by immunoSEQ multiplex PCR, and TCRdb kept only the in-frame ones, dropping some. Here the sample spans about 2 million clones, around 96% being singletons. Sequencing input: naive CD8+ T cells sorted from blood. The receptor source for this set is a young man in good health. The CDR3 runs from the conserved cysteine through the conserved F or W. The D gene is left open where the match is weak. Size values are once, few and many counts, or a class for expanded clones, and some rows have none.

v_call: TRBV9
j_call: TRBJ2-1
clone_size: -
d_call: -
cdr3_aa: CASSAYRSGAYNEQFF
cdr3_nt: TGTGCCAGCAGCGCCTACCGTAGCGGAGCCTACAATGAGCAGTTCTTC

v_call: TRBV19
j_call: TRBJ2-1
clone_size: -
d_call: -
cdr3_aa: CASSIAGSVDEQFF
cdr3_nt: TGTGCCAGTAGTATAGCCGGCTCGGTCGATGAGCAGTTCTTC

v_call: TRBV28
j_call: TRBJ2-6
clone_size: -
d_call: -
cdr3_aa: CASGGANVLTF
cdr3_nt: TGTGCCAGTGGTGGGGCCAACGTCCTGACTTTC

v_call: TRBV27
j_call: TRBJ2-1
clone_size: -
d_call: -
cdr3_aa: CASSLGRGAGHMSDNEQFF
cdr3_nt: TGTGCCAGCAGTTTAGGTAGGGGCGCGGGCCATATGAGCGACAATGAGCAGTTCTTC

v_call: TRBV15
j_call: TRBJ1-2
clone_size: -
d_call: TRBD1
cdr3_aa: CATSRETGQGYYGYTF
cdr3_nt: TGTGCCACCAGCAGGGAAACGGGACAGGGGTACTATGGCTACACCTTC

v_call: TRBV7-9
j_call: TRBJ2-7
clone_size: -
d_call: -
cdr3_aa: CASIPRDRASYEQYF
cdr3_nt: TGTGCCAGCATCCCCCGGGACCGCGCCTCCTACGAGCAGTACTTC

v_call: TRBV4-2
j_call: TRBJ2-7
clone_size: -
d_call: TRBD2
cdr3_aa: CASSPTSGGTYEQYF
cdr3_nt: TGTGCCAGCAGCCCGACTAGCGGGGGTACCTACGAGCAGTACTTC

v_call: TRBV7-6
j_call: TRBJ2-7
clone_size: -
d_call: TRBD2
cdr3_aa: CASSSGLAYEQYF
cdr3_nt: TGTGCCAGCAGTTCGGGACTAGCCTACGAGCAGTACTTC

v_call: TRBV2
j_call: TRBJ1-2
clone_size: -
d_call: TRBD1
cdr3_aa: CASSGDRDRGLLSYGYTF
cdr3_nt: TGTGCCAGCAGTGGCGACCGGGACAGGGGCTTGCTGAGCTATGGCTACACCTTC

v_call: TRBV4-3
j_call: TRBJ2-5
clone_size: -
d_call: TRBD1
cdr3_aa: CASSQGRTGAETQYF
cdr3_nt: TGCGCCAGCAGCCAAGGTCGGACAGGGGCAGAGACCCAGTACTTC

v_call: TRBV7-2
j_call: TRBJ2-1
clone_size: -
d_call: TRBD2
cdr3_aa: CASSAGTSGTYNEQFF
cdr3_nt: TGTGCCAGCAGCGCCGGGACTAGCGGGACCTACAATGAGCAGTTCTTC

v_call: TRBV7-8
j_call: TRBJ1-2
clone_size: -
d_call: -
cdr3_aa: CASSLEPLVGGPIYGYTF
cdr3_nt: TGTGCCAGCAGCTTAGAGCCTCTTGTAGGTGGGCCTATCTATGGCTACACCTTC

v_call: TRBV10-2
j_call: TRBJ2-3
clone_size: -
d_call: -
cdr3_aa: CASSELSTTDTQYF
cdr3_nt: TGCGCCAGCAGTGAATTGTCTACCACAGATACGCAGTATTTT

v_call: TRBV30
j_call: TRBJ2-2
clone_size: -
d_call: TRBD2
cdr3_aa: CAWISGGNTGELFF
cdr3_nt: TGTGCCTGGATTTCGGGAGGGAACACCGGGGAGCTGTTTTTT

v_call: TRBV7-2
j_call: TRBJ2-5
clone_size: -
d_call: TRBD1
cdr3_aa: CASSPTGPRQETQYF
cdr3_nt: TGTGCCAGCAGCCCGACAGGGCCCCGTCAAGAGACCCAGTACTTC

v_call: TRBV7-8
j_call: TRBJ2-1
clone_size: -
d_call: TRBD2
cdr3_aa: CASSWGLAGSYNEQFF
cdr3_nt: TGTGCCAGCAGCTGGGGACTAGCGGGAAGTTACAATGAGCAGTTCTTC

v_call: TRBV4-1
j_call: TRBJ2-7
clone_size: -
d_call: -
cdr3_aa: CASSQDPGPYEQYF
cdr3_nt: TGCGCCAGCAGCCAAGATCCGGGCCCCTACGAGCAGTACTTC

v_call: TRBV6-5
j_call: TRBJ1-1
clone_size: -
d_call: -
cdr3_aa: CASSYEWGLSTEAFF
cdr3_nt: TGTGCCAGCAGTTACGAGTGGGGGCTGAGCACTGAAGCTTTCTTT

v_call: TRBV4-3
j_call: TRBJ2-1
clone_size: -
d_call: TRBD2
cdr3_aa: CASSQHLAGYNEQFF
cdr3_nt: TGCGCCAGCAGCCAACATCTAGCGGGCTACAATGAGCAGTTCTTC

v_call: TRBV25-1
j_call: TRBJ2-2
clone_size: -
d_call: -
cdr3_aa: CASGTGELFF
cdr3_nt: TGTGCCAGCGGTACCGGGGAGCTGTTTTTT

v_call: TRBV23-1
j_call: TRBJ1-6
clone_size: few
d_call: TRBD1
cdr3_aa: CASSQNDRGSPLHF
cdr3_nt: TGCGCCAGCAGTCAAAATGACAGGGGTTCACCCCTCCACTTT

v_call: TRBV10-3
j_call: TRBJ2-1
clone_size: -
d_call: -
cdr3_aa: CAIKGGERDEQFF
cdr3_nt: TGTGCCATCAAAGGGGGGGAGAGGGATGAGCAGTTCTTC

v_call: TRBV15
j_call: TRBJ2-7
clone_size: -
d_call: -
cdr3_aa: CATNQGLSYEQYF
cdr3_nt: TGTGCCACCAATCAGGGACTTTCCTACGAGCAGTACTTC

v_call: TRBV7-9
j_call: TRBJ2-1
clone_size: -
d_call: -
cdr3_aa: CASSSTTGGDSEQFF
cdr3_nt: TGTGCCAGCAGCAGCACTACGGGGGGGGACAGTGAGCAGTTCTTC

v_call: TRBV6-5
j_call: TRBJ2-7
clone_size: -
d_call: -
cdr3_aa: CASSYPSGDEQYF
cdr3_nt: TGTGCCAGCAGTTACCCCTCAGGGGACGAGCAGTACTTC

v_call: TRBV6-5
j_call: TRBJ1-2
clone_size: -
d_call: -
cdr3_aa: CASSYYAEYGYTF
cdr3_nt: TGTGCCAGCAGTTACTACGCCGAGTATGGCTACACCTTC

v_call: TRBV15
j_call: TRBJ2-7
clone_size: once
d_call: TRBD1
cdr3_aa: CATSGGTGPPEQYF
cdr3_nt: TGTGCCACCAGCGGGGGGACAGGGCCTCCCGAGCAGTACTTC

v_call: TRBV11-2
j_call: TRBJ2-5
clone_size: -
d_call: -
cdr3_aa: CASSLGTQQETQYF
cdr3_nt: TGTGCCAGCAGCTTAGGAACGCAGCAAGAGACCCAGTACTTC

v_call: TRBV4-1
j_call: TRBJ1-4
clone_size: once
d_call: TRBD1
cdr3_aa: CASSQDKGDSFNEKLFF
cdr3_nt: TGCGCCAGCAGCCAAGATAAGGGGGACAGCTTTAATGAAAAACTGTTTTTT

v_call: TRBV6-1
j_call: TRBJ2-3
clone_size: -
d_call: -
cdr3_aa: CASSEALGISTDTQYF
cdr3_nt: TGTGCCAGCAGTGAAGCATTGGGGATAAGCACAGATACGCAGTATTTT

v_call: TRBV7-9
j_call: TRBJ2-5
clone_size: -
d_call: -
cdr3_aa: CASSLVQVRETQYF
cdr3_nt: TGTGCCAGCAGCTTAGTTCAGGTTCGAGAGACCCAGTACTTC

v_call: TRBV7-2
j_call: TRBJ1-5
clone_size: -
d_call: TRBD1
cdr3_aa: CASSLPWTLDRVNQPQHF
cdr3_nt: TGTGCCAGCAGCTTACCGTGGACTTTGGACAGGGTTAATCAGCCCCAGCATTTT

v_call: TRBV28
j_call: TRBJ2-7
clone_size: -
d_call: TRBD2
cdr3_aa: CASSLSGVSSYEQYF
cdr3_nt: TGTGCCAGCAGTTTAAGCGGGGTTTCCTCCTACGAGCAGTACTTC

v_call: TRBV4-1
j_call: TRBJ2-1
clone_size: -
d_call: -
cdr3_aa: CASSQDQGLANEQFF
cdr3_nt: TGCGCCAGCAGCCAAGATCAGGGCCTAGCGAATGAGCAGTTCTTC

v_call: TRBV28
j_call: TRBJ1-5
clone_size: -
d_call: -
cdr3_aa: CASSYGGQPQHF
cdr3_nt: TGTGCCAGCAGCTACGGGGGTCAGCCCCAGCATTTT

v_call: TRBV19
j_call: TRBJ1-1
clone_size: -
d_call: -
cdr3_aa: CASSIQTGPGTEAFF
cdr3_nt: TGTGCCAGTAGTATACAGACAGGACCGGGGACTGAAGCTTTCTTT

v_call: TRBV9
j_call: TRBJ2-2
clone_size: -
d_call: TRBD2
cdr3_aa: CASSGRAGTNTGELFF
cdr3_nt: TGTGCCAGCAGCGGGAGAGCGGGAACGAACACCGGGGAGCTGTTTTTT

v_call: TRBV7-9
j_call: TRBJ2-2
clone_size: once
d_call: -
cdr3_aa: CASSPATGPANTGELFF
cdr3_nt: TGTGCCAGCAGCCCCGCGACAGGCCCCGCGAACACCGGGGAGCTGTTTTTT

v_call: TRBV7-9
j_call: TRBJ2-5
clone_size: -
d_call: -
cdr3_aa: CASSLFVGVGETQYF
cdr3_nt: TGTGCCAGCAGCCTTTTCGTGGGAGTTGGAGAGACCCAGTACTTC